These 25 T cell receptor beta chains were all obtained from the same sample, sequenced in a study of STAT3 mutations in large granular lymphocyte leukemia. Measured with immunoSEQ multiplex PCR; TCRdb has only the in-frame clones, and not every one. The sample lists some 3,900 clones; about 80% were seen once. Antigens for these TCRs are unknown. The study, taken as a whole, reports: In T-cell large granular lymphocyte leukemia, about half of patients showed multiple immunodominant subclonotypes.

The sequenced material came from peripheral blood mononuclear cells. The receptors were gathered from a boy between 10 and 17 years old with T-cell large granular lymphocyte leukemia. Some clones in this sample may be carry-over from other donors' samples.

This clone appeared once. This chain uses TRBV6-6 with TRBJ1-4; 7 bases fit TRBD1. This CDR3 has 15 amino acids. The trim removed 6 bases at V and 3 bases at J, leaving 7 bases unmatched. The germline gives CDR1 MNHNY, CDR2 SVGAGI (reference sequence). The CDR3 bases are TGTGCCAGCAGGAGGATCGGGACAGCTAATGAAAAACTGTTTTTT. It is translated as CASRRIGTANEKLFF.

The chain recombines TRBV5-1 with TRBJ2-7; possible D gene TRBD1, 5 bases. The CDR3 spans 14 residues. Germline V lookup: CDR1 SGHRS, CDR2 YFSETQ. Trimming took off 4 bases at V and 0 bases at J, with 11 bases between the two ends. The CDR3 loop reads CASSPDTYSYEQYF. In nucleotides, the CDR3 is TGCGCCAGCAGCCCGGACACTTACTCCTACGAGCAGTACTTC.

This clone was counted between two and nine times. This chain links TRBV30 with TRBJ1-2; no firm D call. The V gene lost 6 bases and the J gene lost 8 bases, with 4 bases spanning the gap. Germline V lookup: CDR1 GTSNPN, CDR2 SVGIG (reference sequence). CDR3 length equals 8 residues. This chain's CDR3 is CACMGYTF. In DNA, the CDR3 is TGTGCCTGTATGGGCTACACCTTC. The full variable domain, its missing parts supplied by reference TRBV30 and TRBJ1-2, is SQTIHQWPATLVQPVGSPLSLECTVEGTSNPNLYWYRQAAGRGLQLLFYSVGIGQISSEVPQNLSASRPQDRQFILSSKKLLLSDSGFYLCACMGYTFGSGTRLTVV.

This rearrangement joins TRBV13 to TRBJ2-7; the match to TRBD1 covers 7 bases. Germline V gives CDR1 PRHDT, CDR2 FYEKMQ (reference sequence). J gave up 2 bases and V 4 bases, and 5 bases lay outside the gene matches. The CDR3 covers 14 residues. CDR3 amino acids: CASSSDRAPYEQYF. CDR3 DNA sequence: TGTGCCAGCAGCTCCGACAGGGCTCCCTACGAGCAGTACTTC.

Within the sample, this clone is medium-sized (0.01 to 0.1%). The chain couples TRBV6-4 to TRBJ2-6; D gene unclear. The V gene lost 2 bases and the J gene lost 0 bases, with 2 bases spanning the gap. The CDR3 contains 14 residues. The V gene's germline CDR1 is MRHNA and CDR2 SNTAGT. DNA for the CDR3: TGTGCCAGCAGTGACAACTCTGGGGCCAACGTCCTGACTTTC. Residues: CASSDNSGANVLTF.

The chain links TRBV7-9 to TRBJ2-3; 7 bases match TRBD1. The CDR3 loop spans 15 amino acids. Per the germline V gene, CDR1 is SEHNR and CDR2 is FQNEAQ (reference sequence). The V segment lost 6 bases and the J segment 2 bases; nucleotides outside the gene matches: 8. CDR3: CASRHRTGNTDTQYF. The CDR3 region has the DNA TGTGCCAGCAGACACCGGACAGGCAACACAGATACGCAGTATTTT.

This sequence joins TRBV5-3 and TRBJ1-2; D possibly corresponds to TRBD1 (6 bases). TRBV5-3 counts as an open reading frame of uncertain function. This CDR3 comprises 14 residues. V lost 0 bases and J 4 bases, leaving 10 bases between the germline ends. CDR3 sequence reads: CARSLGDTAYGYTF. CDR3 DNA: TGTGCCAGAAGCTTGGGGGACACCGCCTATGGCTACACCTTC.

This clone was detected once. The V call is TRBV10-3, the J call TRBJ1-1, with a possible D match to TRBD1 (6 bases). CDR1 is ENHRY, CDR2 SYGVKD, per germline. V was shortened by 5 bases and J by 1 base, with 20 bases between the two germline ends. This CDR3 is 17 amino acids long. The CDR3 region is CAISPGAWGARNTEAFF. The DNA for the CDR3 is TGTGCCATCAGTCCAGGAGCGTGGGGGGCCAGGAACACTGAAGCTTTCTTT.

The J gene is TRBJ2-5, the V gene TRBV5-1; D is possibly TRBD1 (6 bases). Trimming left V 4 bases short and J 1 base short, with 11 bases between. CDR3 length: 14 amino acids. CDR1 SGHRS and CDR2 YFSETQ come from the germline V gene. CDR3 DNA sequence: TGCGCCAGCAGCGCGGACAGTTTCCAAGAGACCCAGTACTTC. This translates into CASSADSFQETQYF.

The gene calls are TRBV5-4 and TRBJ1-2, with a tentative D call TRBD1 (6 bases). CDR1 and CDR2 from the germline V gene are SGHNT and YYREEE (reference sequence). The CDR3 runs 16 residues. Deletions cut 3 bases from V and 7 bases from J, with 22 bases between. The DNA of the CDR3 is TGTGCCAGCAGCTCCTCTAAGCAGGGGAGGATTGGTGGCTACACCTTC. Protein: CASSSSKQGRIGGYTF. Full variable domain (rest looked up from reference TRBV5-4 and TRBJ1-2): ETGVTQSPTHLIKTRGQQVTLRCSSQSGHNTVSWYQQALGQGPQFIFQYYREEENGRGNFPPRFSGLQFPNYSSELNVNALELDDSALYLCASSSSKQGRIGGYTFGSGTRLTVV.

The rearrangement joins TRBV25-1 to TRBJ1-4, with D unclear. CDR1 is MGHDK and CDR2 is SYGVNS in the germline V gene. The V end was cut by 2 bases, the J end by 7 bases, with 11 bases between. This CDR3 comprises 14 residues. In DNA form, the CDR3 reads TGTGCCAGCAGTGAAGCCGGTTCTGGTGAAAAACTGTTTTTT. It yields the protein CASSEAGSGEKLFF.

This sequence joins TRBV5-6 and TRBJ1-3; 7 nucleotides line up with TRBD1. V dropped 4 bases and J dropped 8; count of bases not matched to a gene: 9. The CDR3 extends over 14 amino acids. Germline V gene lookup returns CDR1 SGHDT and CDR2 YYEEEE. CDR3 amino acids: CASSNGQALDTIYF. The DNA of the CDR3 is TGTGCCAGCAGCAATGGACAGGCTTTAGACACCATATATTTT.

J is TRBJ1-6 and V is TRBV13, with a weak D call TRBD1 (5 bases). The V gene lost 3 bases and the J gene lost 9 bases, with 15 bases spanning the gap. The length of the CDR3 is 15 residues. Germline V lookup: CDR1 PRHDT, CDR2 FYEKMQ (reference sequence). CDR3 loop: CASSFSRGRSSPLHF. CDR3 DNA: TGTGCCAGCAGCTTTTCGAGGGGACGTAGTTCACCCCTCCACTTT. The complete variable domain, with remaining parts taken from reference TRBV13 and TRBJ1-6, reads AAGVIQSPRHLIKEKRETATLKCYPIPRHDTVYWYQQGPGQDPQFLISFYEKMQSDKGSIPDRFSAQQFSDYHSELNMSSLELGDSALYFCASSFSRGRSSPLHFGNGTRLTVT.

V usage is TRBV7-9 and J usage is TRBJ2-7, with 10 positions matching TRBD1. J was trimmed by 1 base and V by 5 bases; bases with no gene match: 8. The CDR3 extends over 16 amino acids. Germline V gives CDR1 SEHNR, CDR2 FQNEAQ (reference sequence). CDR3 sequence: CASSPGQGVLSYEQYF. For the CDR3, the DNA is TGTGCCAGCAGCCCCGGACAGGGGGTGTTATCCTACGAGCAGTACTTC.

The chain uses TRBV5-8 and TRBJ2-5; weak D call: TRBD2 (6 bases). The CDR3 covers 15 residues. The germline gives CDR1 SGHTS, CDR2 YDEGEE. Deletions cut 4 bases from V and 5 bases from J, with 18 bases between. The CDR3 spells CASSPGRGTEETQYF. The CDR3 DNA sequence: TGTGCCAGCAGCCCGGGGCGGGGCACGGAGGAGACCCAGTACTTC.

The CDR3 loop is CASSAETGLYGYTF. CDR3 DNA: TGTGCCAGCAGCGCAGAGACAGGTCTCTATGGCTACACCTTC. The chain carries TRBV5-6 and TRBJ1-2, with a possible D match to TRBD1 (6 bases). Looked up from germline, CDR1 is SGHDT and CDR2 is YYEEEE. The V and J ends lost 4 bases and 4 bases respectively, with 14 bases between them. This CDR3 comprises 14 residues.

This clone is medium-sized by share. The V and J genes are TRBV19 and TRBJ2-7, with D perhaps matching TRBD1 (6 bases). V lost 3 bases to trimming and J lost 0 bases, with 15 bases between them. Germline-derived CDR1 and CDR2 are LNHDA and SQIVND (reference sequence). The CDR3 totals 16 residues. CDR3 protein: CASSMATRGFSYEQYF. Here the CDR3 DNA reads TGTGCCAGTAGTATGGCTACCAGGGGATTCTCCTACGAGCAGTACTTC.

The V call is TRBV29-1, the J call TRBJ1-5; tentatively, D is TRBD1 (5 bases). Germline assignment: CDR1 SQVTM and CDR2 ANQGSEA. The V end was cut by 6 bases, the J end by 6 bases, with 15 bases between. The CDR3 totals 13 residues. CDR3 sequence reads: CSVEEGFGQPQHF. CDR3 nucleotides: TGCAGCGTAGAGGAGGGGTTCGGTCAGCCCCAGCATTTT.

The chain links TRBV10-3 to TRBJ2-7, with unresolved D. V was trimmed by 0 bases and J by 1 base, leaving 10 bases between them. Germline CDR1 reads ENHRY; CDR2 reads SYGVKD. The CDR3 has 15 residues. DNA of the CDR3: TGTGCCATCAGTGAGTCGGCAGGTGGGTCCTACGAGCAGTACTTC. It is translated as CAISESAGGSYEQYF.

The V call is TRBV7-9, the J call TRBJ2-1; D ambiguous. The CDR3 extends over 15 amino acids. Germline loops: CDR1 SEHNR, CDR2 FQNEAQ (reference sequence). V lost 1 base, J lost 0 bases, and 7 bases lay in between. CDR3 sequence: CASSLVSDSYNEQFF. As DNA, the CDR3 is TGTGCCAGCAGCTTAGTCAGCGACTCCTACAATGAGCAGTTCTTC.

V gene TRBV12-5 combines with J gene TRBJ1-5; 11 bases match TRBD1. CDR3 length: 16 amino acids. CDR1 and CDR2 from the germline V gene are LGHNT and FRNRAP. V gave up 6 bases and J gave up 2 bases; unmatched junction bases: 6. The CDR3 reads CASGHTGQGGNQPQHF. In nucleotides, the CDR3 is TGTGCTAGTGGCCATACGGGACAGGGGGGCAATCAGCCCCAGCATTTT.

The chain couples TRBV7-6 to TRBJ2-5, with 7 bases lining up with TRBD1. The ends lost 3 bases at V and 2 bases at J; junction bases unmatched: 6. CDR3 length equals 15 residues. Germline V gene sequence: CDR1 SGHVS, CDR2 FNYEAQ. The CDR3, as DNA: TGTGCCAGCAGCTTTGGCAGGGGGTGGCAAGAGACCCAGTACTTC. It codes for CASSFGRGWQETQYF.

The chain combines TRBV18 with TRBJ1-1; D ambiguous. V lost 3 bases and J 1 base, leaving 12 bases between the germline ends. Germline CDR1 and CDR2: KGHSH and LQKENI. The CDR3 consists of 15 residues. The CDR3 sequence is CASSPRDPRNTEAFF. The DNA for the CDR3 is TGTGCCAGCTCACCCCGTGATCCCCGGAACACTGAAGCTTTCTTT.

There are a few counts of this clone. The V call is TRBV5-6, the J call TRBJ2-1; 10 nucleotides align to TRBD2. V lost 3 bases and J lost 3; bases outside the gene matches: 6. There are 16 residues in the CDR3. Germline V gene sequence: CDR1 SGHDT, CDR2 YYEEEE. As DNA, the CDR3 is TGTGCCAGCAGCTATCGAGCGGGAGGGTTCTACAATGAGCAGTTCTTC. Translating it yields CASSYRAGGFYNEQFF.

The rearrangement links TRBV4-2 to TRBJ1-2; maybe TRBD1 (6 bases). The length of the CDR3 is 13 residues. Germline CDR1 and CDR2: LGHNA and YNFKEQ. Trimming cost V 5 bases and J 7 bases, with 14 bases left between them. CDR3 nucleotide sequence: TGTGCCAGCAGCGAACAACAGGGAGTTGGCTACACCTTC. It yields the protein CASSEQQGVGYTF.